This T cell receptor beta chain was profiled in a study of identical twins. Regarding the study as a whole: Beta clonotypes that were abundant in cord blood contained fewer insertions, a pattern absent from memory repertoires.

V dropped 5 bases and J dropped 0 bases, with 11 bases sitting between them. CDR1 is SGHNT, CDR2 YENEEA, per germline. The CDR3 covers 14 residues. A few counts support this clonotype. The antigen is not known. Template switching added a universal primer site, and cDNA bore unique molecular identifiers. TCRdb re-called the 5' RACE reads with MiXCR, one entry per CDR3 protein. Among under 400,000 distinct CDR3 sequences listed, about 10% were seen once. The chain is built from TRBV11-3 and TRBJ2-7, with D uncertain. The sequence was obtained from a woman aged 45-65 years in good health. Sequencing was carried out using naive T cells sorted from blood. CDR3 region: CASSHATSSYEQYF. CDR3 DNA: TGTGCCAGCAGCCACGCGACGAGCTCCTACGAGCAGTACTTC.